A single sample is the source of the 2 T cell receptor beta chains below, sequenced in a study of cytomegalovirus exposure and HLA in healthy donors. Generated by immunoSEQ multiplex PCR, the TCRdb table keeps only in-frame clones and is missing some. Of some 180,000 clones in the sample, roughly 86% were seen once. The sequencing input was PBMCs. The receptor set was obtained from a man aged 25 to 40 in good health and CMV-seropositive.

The J gene is TRBJ1-1, the V gene TRBV4-1; D remains ambiguous. Trimming removed 0 bases from V and 1 base from J, with 9 bases in between. Germline V lookup: CDR1 MGHRA, CDR2 YSYEKL. There are 15 residues in the CDR3. The CDR3 coding sequence is TGCGCCAGCAGCCAAGAAAACCGTTGGAACACTGAAGCTTTCTTT. It specifies CASSQENRWNTEAFF.

The genes are TRBV11-3 and TRBJ2-1; 8 bases agree with TRBD1. V was clipped by 5 bases and J by 6 bases; unmatched bases: 12. CDR1 is SGHNT and CDR2 is YENEEA in the germline V gene. The CDR3 extends over 16 amino acids. DNA for the CDR3: TGTGCCAGCAGCAATCCTACAGGGGGGACTTCCAATGAGCAGTTCTTC. It specifies CASSNPTGGTSNEQFF. The variable domain in full, with the rest retrieved from reference TRBV11-3 and TRBJ2-1, is EAGVVQSPRYKIIEKKQPVAFWCNPISGHNTLYWYLQNLGQGPELLIRYENEEAVDDSQLPKDRFSAERLKGVDSTLKIQPAELGDSAVYLCASSNPTGGTSNEQFFGPGTRLTVL.